The present T cell receptor (beta chain) was sequenced within a study of blood T cell repertoires in COVID-19. Source study methods: Counts of nucleated cells, estimated from reference gene primer amplification, were obtained. Using immunoSEQ multiplex PCR, the repertoire was profiled, and TCRdb retains in-frame clones only, with some absent. V and J calls plus clone size are reproduced from that table; the DNA served to infer D and trimming. Of around 69,000 clones in the sample, 80% to 90% were seen once. CDR3 length: 15 residues. With 2 bases clipped from V and 6 bases from J, the junction kept 8 bases outside the gene matches. Germline assignment: CDR1 GTSNPN and CDR2 SVGIG (reference sequence).

The receptor was derived from a woman aged 50 to 60 with active COVID-19. The rearrangement uses TRBV30 and TRBJ2-1; 9 nucleotides align to TRBD1. The sample taken for sequencing was peripheral blood. CDR3 region: CAWSLFGQGSNEQFF. The CDR3 DNA follows: TGTGCCTGGAGTCTTTTCGGACAGGGGTCCAATGAGCAGTTCTTC.